The T cell receptor beta chain described here comes from a study of T cell responses to AZD1222 COVID-19 vaccine. General study points: With dominance at 160-218 and 743-854, vaccine-associated CD4 TCRs spanned spike. Only a handful of AZD1222 recipients, several in all, had baseline seropositivity.

Germline CDR1 reads SGHRS; CDR2 reads YFSETQ. The V end lost 0 bases, the J end lost 8 bases, and 17 bases lay between the germline ends. CDR3 size: 15 residues. This clone was counted many times. Its antigen is unknown. TCRdb's table, derived via immunoSEQ multiplex PCR, lists solely in-frame clones and lacks some. This sample carries about 97,000 clones, 85% to 90% of them seen once, and the ten largest clones take around 5%. The material sequenced was peripheral blood, taken on day 0 of AZD1222 vaccination. The genes are TRBV5-1 and TRBJ1-2; unclear D gene. The TCR sequence derives from an adult in good health. The CDR3: CASSLAPDNTGGYTF. CDR3 in DNA: TGCGCCAGCAGCTTGGCCCCCGACAACACCGGGGGCTACACCTTC.